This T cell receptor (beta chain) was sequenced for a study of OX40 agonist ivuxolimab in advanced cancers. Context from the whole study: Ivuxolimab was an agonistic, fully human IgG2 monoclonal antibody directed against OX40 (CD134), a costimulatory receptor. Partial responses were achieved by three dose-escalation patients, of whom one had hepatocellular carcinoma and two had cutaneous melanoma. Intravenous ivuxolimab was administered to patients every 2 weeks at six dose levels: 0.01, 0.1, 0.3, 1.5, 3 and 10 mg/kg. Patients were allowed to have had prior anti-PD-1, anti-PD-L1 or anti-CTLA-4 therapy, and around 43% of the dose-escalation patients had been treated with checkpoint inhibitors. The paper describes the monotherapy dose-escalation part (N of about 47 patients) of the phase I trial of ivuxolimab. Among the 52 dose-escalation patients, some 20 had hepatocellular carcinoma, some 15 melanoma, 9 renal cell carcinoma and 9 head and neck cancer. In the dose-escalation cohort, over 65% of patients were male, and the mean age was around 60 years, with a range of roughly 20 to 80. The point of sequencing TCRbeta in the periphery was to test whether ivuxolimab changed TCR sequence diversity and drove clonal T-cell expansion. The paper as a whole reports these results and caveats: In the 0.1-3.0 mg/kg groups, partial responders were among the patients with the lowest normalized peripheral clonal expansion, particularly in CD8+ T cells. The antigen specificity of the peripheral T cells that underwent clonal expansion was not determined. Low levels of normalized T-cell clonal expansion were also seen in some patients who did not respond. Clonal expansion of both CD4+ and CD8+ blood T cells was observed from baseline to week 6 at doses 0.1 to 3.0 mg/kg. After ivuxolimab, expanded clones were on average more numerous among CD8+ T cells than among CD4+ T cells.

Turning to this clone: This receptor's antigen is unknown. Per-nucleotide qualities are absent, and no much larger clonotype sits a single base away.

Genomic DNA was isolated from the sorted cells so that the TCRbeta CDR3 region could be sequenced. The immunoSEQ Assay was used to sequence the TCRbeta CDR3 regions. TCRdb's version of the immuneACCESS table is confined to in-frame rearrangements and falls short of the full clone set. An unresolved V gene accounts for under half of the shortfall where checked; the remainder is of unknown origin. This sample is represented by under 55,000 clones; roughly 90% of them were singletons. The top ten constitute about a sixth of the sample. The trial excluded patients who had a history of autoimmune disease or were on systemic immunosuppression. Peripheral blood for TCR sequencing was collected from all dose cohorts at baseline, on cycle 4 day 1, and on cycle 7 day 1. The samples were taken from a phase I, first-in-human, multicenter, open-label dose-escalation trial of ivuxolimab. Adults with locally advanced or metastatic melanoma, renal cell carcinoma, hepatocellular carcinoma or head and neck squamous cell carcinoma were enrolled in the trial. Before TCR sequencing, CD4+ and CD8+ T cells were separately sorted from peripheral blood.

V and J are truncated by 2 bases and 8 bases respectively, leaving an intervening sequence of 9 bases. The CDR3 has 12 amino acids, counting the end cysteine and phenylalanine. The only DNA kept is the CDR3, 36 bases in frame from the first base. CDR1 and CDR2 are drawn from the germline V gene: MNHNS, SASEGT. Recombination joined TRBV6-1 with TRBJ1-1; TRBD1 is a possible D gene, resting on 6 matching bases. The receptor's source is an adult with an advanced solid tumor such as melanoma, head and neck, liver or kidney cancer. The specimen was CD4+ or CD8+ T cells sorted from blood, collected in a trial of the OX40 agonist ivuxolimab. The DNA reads TGTGCCAGCAGTGAATTCAGGGGAGAAGCTTTCTTT. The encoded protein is CASSEFRGEAFF.